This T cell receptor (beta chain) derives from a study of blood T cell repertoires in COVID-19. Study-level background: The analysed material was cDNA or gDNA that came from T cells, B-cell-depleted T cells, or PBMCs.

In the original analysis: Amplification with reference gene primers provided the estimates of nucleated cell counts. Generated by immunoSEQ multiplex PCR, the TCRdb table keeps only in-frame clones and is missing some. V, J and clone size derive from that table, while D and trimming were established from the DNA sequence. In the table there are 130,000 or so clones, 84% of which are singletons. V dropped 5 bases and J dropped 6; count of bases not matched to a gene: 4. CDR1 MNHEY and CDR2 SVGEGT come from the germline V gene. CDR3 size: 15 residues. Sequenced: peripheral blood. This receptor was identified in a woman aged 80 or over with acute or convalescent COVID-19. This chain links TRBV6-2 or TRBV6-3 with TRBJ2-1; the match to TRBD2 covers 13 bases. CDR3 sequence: CASSPGLAGVNEQFF. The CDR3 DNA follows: TGTGCCAGCAGTCCAGGACTAGCGGGAGTCAATGAGCAGTTCTTC.